The clone carrying this T cell receptor beta chain was seen a single time. The data originate from a study of CD8+CD57+ T cells in acquired aplastic anemia. CDR3 length: 14 amino acids. The V end lost 5 bases, the J end lost 4 bases, and 14 bases lay between the germline ends. Germline values: CDR1 SEHNR, CDR2 FQNEAQ (reference sequence). Those patients picked for sequencing had displayed CD8+CD57+ cell expansion on flow cytometry. Genomic DNA provided the template from which TCR beta VDJ and CDR3 profiles were obtained. TCRdb re-analysed the reads in MiXCR, keeping a single row per CDR3 protein. The profile shows about 40,000 distinct CDR3 sequences, over 55% of them singletons.

The specimen was sorted CD4+, CD8+, or CD8+CD57+ T cells (not recorded which) from PBMCs. This receptor was identified in a human donor with aplastic anemia. The chain links TRBV7-9 to TRBJ1-2; tentatively, D is TRBD1 (5 bases). CDR3 nucleotide sequence: TGTGCCAGCAGCACCACGGAGGGGACCTATGGCTACACCTTC. Amino acid sequence: CASSTTEGTYGYTF. The full variable domain, its missing parts supplied by reference TRBV7-9 and TRBJ1-2, is DTGVSQNPRHKITKRGQNVTFRCDPISEHNRLYWYRQTLGQGPEFLTYFQNEAQLEKSRLLSDRFSAERPKGSFSTLEIQRTEQGDSAMYLCASSTTEGTYGYTFGSGTRLTVV.